The 4 T cell receptor beta chains listed next were all sequenced from one sample in a study of T cells after posttransplantation cyclophosphamide. Produced via immunoSEQ multiplex PCR; TCRdb's table is partial and in-frame only. The sample was found to contain around 34,000 clones, and every one recurs. Sequencing input: PBMCs. The origin of the receptors is a woman aged 50 to 60 in good health and a related stem cell transplant donor.

The sample holds many counts of this clone. The chain employs TRBV27 and TRBJ1-5; 8 bases are a match to TRBD1. Germline V gene data show CDR1 as MNHEY and CDR2 as SMNVEV (reference sequence). The CDR3 runs to 15 residues. Trimming at V came to 5 bases and at J to 7 bases, leaving 10 bases not matched to a gene. This chain's CDR3 is CASSPLGGTGQPQHF. The CDR3 region has the DNA TGTGCCAGCAGTCCGTTAGGGGGGACAGGACAGCCCCAGCATTTT.

This clone is judged medium-sized. The V and J genes are TRBV6-5 and TRBJ2-2, with 10 bases that match TRBD2. Unmatched junction bases numbered 7, after V lost 4 bases and J lost 5 bases. Germline V gives CDR1 MNHEY, CDR2 SVGAGI. CDR3 size: 16 residues. The CDR3, as DNA: TGTGCCAGCAGTTTGCATAGCGGGAGGACTACCGGGGAGCTGTTTTTT. Protein sequence: CASSLHSGRTTGELFF.

This clone was seen many times. This rearrangement joins TRBV12-3 or TRBV12-4 to TRBJ1-1; D is undetermined. The CDR3 spans 14 residues. The ends were cut back, 6 bases at V and 0 bases at J, with 11 bases in the middle. The CDR3 nucleotides are TGTGCCAGCAGCCAGACACGGATGAACACTGAAGCTTTCTTT. This gives the protein CASSQTRMNTEAFF.

This clone was counted many times. The chain carries TRBV27 and TRBJ2-7, with 9 bases lining up with TRBD2. The V and J ends lost 2 bases and 6 bases, in that order; junction bases with no gene match: 5. CDR3 length: 14 residues. CDR1 and CDR2 from the germline V gene are MNHEY and SMNVEV (reference sequence). For the CDR3, the DNA is TGTGCCAGCAGTTTAGCGGGAGGGCCAGGCGAGCAGTACTTC. Its translation: CASSLAGGPGEQYF.